The 14 T cell receptor beta chains below come from one sample, sequenced in a study of blood T cell repertoires in COVID-19. Libraries were prepared by immunoSEQ multiplex PCR; TCRdb keeps only in-frame clonotypes and omits some of them. The sample lists some 340,000 clones; roughly 85% were seen once. The source material was peripheral blood. These TCRs come from a woman aged 18-30 years with acute or convalescent COVID-19.

The DNA of the CDR3 is TGTGCCAGCAGGACGACTGGCTCCTACACAGATACGCAGTATTTT. Translation gives CASRTTGSYTDTQYF. This rearrangement joins TRBV28 to TRBJ2-3; the D is unclear. Germline loops: CDR1 MDHEN, CDR2 SYDVKM. V was cut by 6 bases and J by 2 bases, with 15 bases left in between. The length of the CDR3 is 15 residues. The entire variable domain, with the rest obtained from reference TRBV28 and TRBJ2-3, is as follows: DVKVTQSSRYLVKRTGEKVFLECVQDMDHENMFWYRQDPGLGLRLIYFSYDVKMKEKGDIPEGYSVSREKKERFSLILESASTNQTSMYLCASRTTGSYTDTQYFGPGTRLTVL.

V is TRBV2 and J is TRBJ1-4, with TRBD1 matching over 9 bases. Germline trimming cut 5 bases from V and 7 bases from J; bases unmatched to any gene: 5. Germline V gene sequence: CDR1 SNHLY, CDR2 FYNNEI. This CDR3 is 14 amino acids long. CDR3 amino acids: CASSRQGVAEKLFF. The CDR3 bases are TGTGCCAGCAGTCGACAGGGGGTAGCTGAAAAACTGTTTTTT.

CDR3 coding DNA: TGCGCCAACGAAGCGGAGGGGTCGAACACTGAAGCTTTCTTT. It is translated as CANEAEGSNTEAFF. This sequence joins TRBV10-1 and TRBJ1-1; a weak D match, TRBD1 (5 bases). The ends were cut back, 10 bases at V and 1 base at J, with 16 bases in the middle. CDR1 is WNHNN and CDR2 is SYGVQD in the germline V gene (reference sequence). The CDR3 consists of 14 residues.

This rearrangement joins TRBV10-2 to TRBJ2-5; perhaps TRBD1 as D (6 bases). Germline loops: CDR1 WSHSY, CDR2 SAAADI. The V gene lost 0 bases and the J gene lost 4 bases, with 6 bases spanning the gap. CDR3 length equals 13 residues. The CDR3 region has the DNA TGCGCCAGCAGTGAGTCAGGGGGAGAGACCCAGTACTTC. This sequence encodes CASSESGGETQYF.

The chain uses TRBV10-1 and TRBJ2-1; the D is unclear. V lost 6 bases, J lost 3 bases, and 6 bases lay in between. The length of the CDR3 is 12 residues. CDR1 is WNHNN and CDR2 is SYGVQD in the germline V gene (reference sequence). CDR3 residues: CASSADYNEQFF. The CDR3 bases are TGCGCCAGCAGCGCGGACTACAATGAGCAGTTCTTC.

This clone was counted once. The chain uses TRBV10-2 and TRBJ1-5, with a tentative D call TRBD1 (6 bases). Trimming took off 1 base at V and 5 bases at J, with 15 bases between the two ends. Germline CDR1 WSHSY, CDR2 SAAADI. This CDR3 has 16 amino acids. The CDR3 region is CASSEYPQGGDQPQHF. In DNA, the CDR3 is TGCGCCAGCAGTGAGTACCCACAGGGCGGAGATCAGCCCCAGCATTTT.

V usage is TRBV28 and J usage is TRBJ1-4, with D unresolved. V dropped 9 bases and J dropped 12 bases, with 14 bases sitting between them. This CDR3 region has 11 residues. Germline CDR1 is MDHEN and CDR2 is SYDVKM. The CDR3 reads CASGTSRELFF. CDR3 in DNA: TGTGCCAGTGGAACCTCGAGGGAACTGTTTTTT.

The J gene is TRBJ2-3, the V gene TRBV19; possibly TRBD2 for D (7 bases). In germline, CDR1 is LNHDA, CDR2 SQIVND (reference sequence). The V end was cut by 1 base, the J end by 3 bases, with 14 bases between. This CDR3 contains 16 residues. The CDR3 bases are TGTGCCAGTAGTATAGTGGCGGGGGCGCGAACAGATACGCAGTATTTT. This translates into CASSIVAGARTDTQYF.

This clone was seen just once. This chain connects TRBV18 to TRBJ1-2; a possible D gene is TRBD1 (6 bases). Per the germline V gene, CDR1 is KGHSH and CDR2 is LQKENI. The CDR3 has 14 amino acids. Trimming cost V 3 bases and J 4 bases, with 12 bases left between them. The CDR3 region has the DNA TGTGCCAGCTCACCCCAGGACAGTACCTATGGCTACACCTTC. This encodes CASSPQDSTYGYTF.

This clone was seen once. The J gene is TRBJ1-1, the V gene TRBV10-2, with 9 bases fitting TRBD1. The CDR3 is 14 residues long. J was trimmed by 12 bases and V by 5 bases; bases with no gene match: 13. CDR1 WSHSY and CDR2 SAAADI come from the germline V gene. CDR3 in amino acids: CASSTGGASPLTFF. In DNA, the CDR3 is TGCGCCAGCAGTACAGGGGGCGCGTCCCCTTTAACTTTCTTT.

CDR3 loop: CASSLSPGTYSGNTIYF. DNA for the CDR3: TGCGCCAGCAGCTTGAGTCCGGGAACCTACTCTGGAAACACCATATATTTT. The chain joins TRBV5-1 to TRBJ1-3, with D uncertain. Germline assignment: CDR1 SGHRS and CDR2 YFSETQ. The CDR3 has 17 residues. Trimming stripped 1 base from V and 0 bases from J, with 14 bases between.

The chain combines TRBV4-2 with TRBJ1-6, with D unresolved. CDR1 LGHNA and CDR2 YNFKEQ come from the germline V gene. Between the trimmed V and J ends, which lost 5 bases and 7 bases, there was a span of 12 bases. The CDR3 contains 14 residues. The CDR3 is CASSFRDRNSPLHF. The CDR3, as DNA: TGTGCCAGCAGCTTCCGGGATCGAAATTCACCCCTCCACTTT.

The chain employs TRBV18 and TRBJ2-7; maybe TRBD2 (6 bases). The germline V gene encodes CDR1 KGHSH and CDR2 LQKENI. CDR3 size: 16 residues. V dropped 3 bases and J dropped 1 base, with 16 bases sitting between them. The CDR3 loop is CASSPGVGRISYEQYF. CDR3 nucleotides: TGTGCCAGCTCACCGGGTGTGGGGAGGATTTCCTACGAGCAGTACTTC.

The chain has TRBV7-2 and TRBJ1-3, with D possibly matching TRBD1 (5 bases). Germline V gives CDR1 SGHTA, CDR2 FQGNSA. The CDR3 spans 15 residues. V dropped 4 bases and J dropped 4 bases, with 14 bases sitting between them. The CDR3: CASSSRGGSGNTIYF. The CDR3 DNA sequence: TGTGCCAGCAGCTCACGGGGGGGGTCGGGAAACACCATATATTTT.